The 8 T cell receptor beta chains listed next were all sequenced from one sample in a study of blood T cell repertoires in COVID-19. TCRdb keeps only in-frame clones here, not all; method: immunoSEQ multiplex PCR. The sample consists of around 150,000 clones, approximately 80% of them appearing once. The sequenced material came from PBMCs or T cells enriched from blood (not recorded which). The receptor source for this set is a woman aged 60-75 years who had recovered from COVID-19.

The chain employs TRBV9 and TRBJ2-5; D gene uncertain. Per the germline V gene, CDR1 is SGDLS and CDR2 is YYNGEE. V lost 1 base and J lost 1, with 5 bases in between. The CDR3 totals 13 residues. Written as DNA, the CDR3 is TGTGCCAGCAGCGTAAGCCCCCAAGAGACCCAGTACTTC. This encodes CASSVSPQETQYF.

The CDR3, as DNA: TGTGCCAGCAGCGACAGGTACGAGCAGTACTTC. This sequence encodes CASSDRYEQYF. The chain employs TRBV3-1 (or the pseudogene TRBV3-2) and TRBJ2-7, with D maybe TRBD1 (6 bases). Looked up from germline, CDR1 is LGHDT and CDR2 is YNNKEL (reference sequence). Trimming left V 5 bases short and J 4 bases short, with 6 bases between. CDR3 size: 11 residues.

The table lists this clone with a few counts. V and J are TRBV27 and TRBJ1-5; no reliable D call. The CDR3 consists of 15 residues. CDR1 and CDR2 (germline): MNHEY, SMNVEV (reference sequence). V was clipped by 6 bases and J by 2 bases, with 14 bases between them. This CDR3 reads CASRPTTNGNQPQHF. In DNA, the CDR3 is TGTGCCAGCAGACCGACTACCAACGGCAATCAGCCCCAGCATTTT.

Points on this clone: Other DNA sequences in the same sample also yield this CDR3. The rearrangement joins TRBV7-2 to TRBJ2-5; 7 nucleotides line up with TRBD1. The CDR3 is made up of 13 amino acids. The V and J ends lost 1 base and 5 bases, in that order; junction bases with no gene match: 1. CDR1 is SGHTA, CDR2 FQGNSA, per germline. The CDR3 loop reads CASSLVGGETQYF. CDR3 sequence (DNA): TGTGCCAGCAGCTTAGTAGGGGGCGAGACCCAGTACTTC.

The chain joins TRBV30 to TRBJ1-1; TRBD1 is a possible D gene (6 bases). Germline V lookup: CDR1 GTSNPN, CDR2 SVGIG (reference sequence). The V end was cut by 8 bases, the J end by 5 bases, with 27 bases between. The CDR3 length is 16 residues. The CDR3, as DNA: TGTGCCCGCACCACGGGACACACCACGGGGGGAACTGAAGCTTTCTTT. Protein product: CARTTGHTTGGTEAFF.

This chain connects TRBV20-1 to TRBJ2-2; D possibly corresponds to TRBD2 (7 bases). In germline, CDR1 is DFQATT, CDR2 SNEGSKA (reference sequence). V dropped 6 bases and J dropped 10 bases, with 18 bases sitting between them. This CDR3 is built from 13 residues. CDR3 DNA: TGCAGTGCCAGTTTCGGGGGGCTGGAGGAGCTGTTTTTT. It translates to CSASFGGLEELFF.

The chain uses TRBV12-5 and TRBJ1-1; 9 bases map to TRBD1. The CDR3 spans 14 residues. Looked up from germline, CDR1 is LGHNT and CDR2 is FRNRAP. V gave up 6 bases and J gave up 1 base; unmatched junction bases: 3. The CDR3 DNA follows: TGTGCTAGTGGGACAGGGGGACAGAACACTGAAGCTTTCTTT. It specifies CASGTGGQNTEAFF.

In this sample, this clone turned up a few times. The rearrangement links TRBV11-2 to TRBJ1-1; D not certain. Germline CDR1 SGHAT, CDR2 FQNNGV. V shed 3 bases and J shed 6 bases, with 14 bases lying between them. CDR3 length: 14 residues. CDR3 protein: CASSLKRVSAEAFF. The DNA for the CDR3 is TGTGCCAGCAGCTTGAAGAGGGTGAGCGCTGAAGCTTTCTTT. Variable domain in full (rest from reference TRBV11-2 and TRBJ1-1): EAGVAQSPRYKIIEKRQSVAFWCNPISGHATLYWYQQILGQGPKLLIQFQNNGVVDDSQLPKDRFSAERLKGVDSTLKIQPAKLEDSAVYLCASSLKRVSAEAFFGQGTRLTVV.